This T cell receptor beta chain was identified during a study of PD-L1 blockade in urothelial cancer. Study-wide context: Patients previously received 0 to 3 chemotherapy regimens.

Sample time point: peripheral blood 6 weeks after treatment start. The CDR3 has 18 residues. Germline-derived CDR1 and CDR2 are MGHRA and YSYEKL. The junction had 7 bases not matched to a gene; V was cut back by 1 base and J by 1 base. TCRdb's copy holds only in-frame clones and misses some; the assay was immunoSEQ multiplex PCR. The sample has 40,000 to 45,000 clones, roughly 85% seen once. This receptor was obtained from a man aged 65 to 85 with urothelial cancer. The chain has TRBV4-1 and TRBJ1-4; TRBD1 aligns across 9 bases. The sequencing here drew on PBMCs, taken around atezolizumab (anti-PD-L1) treatment. The CDR3 loop is CASSQAGTGWITNEKLFF. CDR3 DNA: TGCGCCAGCAGCCAAGCCGGGACAGGGTGGATAACTAATGAAAAACTGTTTTTT.